This is a list of T cell receptor beta chains from one sample in a study of OX40 agonist ivuxolimab in advanced cancers. Clones were read by immunoSEQ multiplex PCR, and TCRdb kept only the in-frame ones, dropping some. This table holds 60,000 to 80,000 clones, 85% found once. This material consisted of CD4+ or CD8+ T cells sorted from blood, taken in a trial of the OX40 agonist ivuxolimab. These receptors all come from an adult with an advanced solid tumor such as melanoma, head and neck, liver or kidney cancer. The CDR3 runs from the conserved cysteine through the conserved F or W. Each record gives: J gene, D gene, V gene, clone size, CDR3 protein, CDR3 DNA. D genes are given only for firm matches. Expanded clones are given a class, and other clones once, few, many or no size at all.

J: TRBJ2-5; D: TRBD2; V: TRBV6-5; size: .; CDR3: CASSYSWGGGETQYF; DNA: TGTGCCAGCAGTTACTCGTGGGGGGGAGGAGAGACCCAGTACTTC
J: TRBJ1-2; D: .; V: TRBV6-4; size: once; CDR3: CASSEGGFYGYTF; DNA: TGTGCCAGCAGTGAAGGCGGATTCTATGGCTACACCTTC
J: TRBJ2-5; D: .; V: TRBV9; size: .; CDR3: CASSGGGVGQETQYF; DNA: TGTGCCAGCAGCGGTGGAGGAGTCGGCCAAGAGACCCAGTACTTC
J: TRBJ2-6; D: .; V: TRBV2; size: few; CDR3: CASDNPGANVLTF; DNA: TGTGCCAGCGACAACCCTGGGGCCAACGTCCTGACTTTC
J: TRBJ2-5; D: .; V: TRBV19; size: .; CDR3: CASSTATNAPETQYF; DNA: TGTGCCAGTAGTACCGCTACTAACGCCCCAGAGACCCAGTACTTC
J: TRBJ2-2; D: .; V: TRBV9; size: .; CDR3: CASSPTSGTGELFF; DNA: TGTGCCAGCAGCCCTACCAGTGGGACCGGGGAGCTGTTTTTT
J: TRBJ2-1; D: .; V: TRBV18; size: .; CDR3: CASSPSGRPSSYNEQFF; DNA: TGTGCCAGCTCACCTTCGGGACGCCCAAGCTCCTACAATGAGCAGTTCTTC
J: TRBJ2-3; D: TRBD2; V: TRBV7-9; size: few; CDR3: CASSTRTSGSTDTQYF; DNA: TGTGCCAGCAGCACCAGGACTAGCGGGAGCACAGATACGCAGTATTTT
J: TRBJ2-3; D: .; V: TRBV28; size: .; CDR3: CASSFAGYSTDTQYF; DNA: TGTGCCAGCAGTTTCGCGGGCTATAGCACAGATACGCAGTATTTT
J: TRBJ1-2; D: .; V: TRBV11-2; size: .; CDR3: CASSLAGRGPNYGYTF; DNA: TGTGCCAGCAGTCTTGCGGGGCGAGGGCCGAACTATGGCTACACCTTC
J: TRBJ2-5; D: .; V: TRBV29-1; size: .; CDR3: CSVARGETQYF; DNA: TGCAGCGTTGCAAGAGGGGAGACCCAGTACTTC
J: TRBJ2-2; D: TRBD2; V: TRBV7-6; size: once; CDR3: CASTTATSGHTGELFF; DNA: TGTGCCAGCACCACCGCGACTAGCGGGCACACCGGGGAGCTGTTTTTT
J: TRBJ2-5; D: .; V: TRBV5-1; size: .; CDR3: CASSSDLDSQETQYF; DNA: TGCGCCAGCAGCTCGGACCTGGACAGCCAAGAGACCCAGTACTTC
J: TRBJ2-2; D: .; V: TRBV29-1; size: .; CDR3: CSSSLNTGELFF; DNA: TGCAGCTCGAGCCTTAACACCGGGGAGCTGTTTTTT
J: TRBJ1-2; D: .; V: TRBV28; size: .; CDR3: CASSRGGAMGYTF; DNA: TGTGCCAGCAGCCGTGGGGGAGCCATGGGGTACACCTTC
J: TRBJ2-1; D: TRBD2; V: TRBV27; size: .; CDR3: CASMSSGDYNEQFF; DNA: TGTGCCAGCATGTCTAGCGGGGATTACAATGAGCAGTTCTTC
J: TRBJ2-3; D: .; V: TRBV20-1; size: .; CDR3: CSARLGDTQYF; DNA: TGCAGTGCTAGACTCGGAGATACGCAGTATTTT
J: TRBJ1-6; D: .; V: TRBV15; size: .; CDR3: CATSRPRSRHSPLHF; DNA: TGTGCCACCAGCAGACCTAGGTCTCGTCATTCACCCCTCCACTTT
J: TRBJ2-1; D: TRBD2; V: TRBV6-6; size: few; CDR3: CASSPSGRAAYEQFF; DNA: TGTGCCAGCAGCCCAAGCGGGAGGGCCGCCTATGAGCAGTTCTTC
J: TRBJ2-3; D: .; V: TRBV5-4; size: .; CDR3: CASTLLGDNAQYF; DNA: TGTGCCAGCACCTTGTTGGGGGATAACGCGCAGTATTTT
J: TRBJ1-2; D: .; V: TRBV6-5; size: .; CDR3: CASSYTQDNYGYTF; DNA: TGTGCCAGCAGTTACACCCAGGATAACTATGGCTACACCTTC
J: TRBJ2-3; D: .; V: TRBV5-6; size: .; CDR3: CASSLEGLRSTDTQYF; DNA: TGTGCCAGCAGCTTGGAAGGGCTGCGGAGCACAGATACGCAGTATTTT
J: TRBJ2-1; D: TRBD2; V: TRBV6-5; size: .; CDR3: CASSYGSGRGNEQFF; DNA: TGTGCCAGCAGTTACGGTAGCGGGAGAGGGAATGAGCAGTTCTTC
J: TRBJ2-6; D: .; V: TRBV19; size: .; CDR3: CASSIPYNAVGSGANVLTF; DNA: TGTGCCAGTAGTATCCCCTACAACGCGGTGGGCTCTGGGGCCAACGTCCTGACTTTC
J: TRBJ2-3; D: TRBD1; V: TRBV19; size: .; CDR3: CASSIGPLRQGSDTQYF; DNA: TGTGCCAGTAGTATAGGGCCCTTGAGACAGGGGTCAGATACGCAGTATTTT
J: TRBJ2-5; D: .; V: TRBV11-3; size: .; CDR3: CASSFRGRGDETQYF; DNA: TGTGCCAGCAGCTTCCGTGGCAGGGGTGATGAGACCCAGTACTTC
J: TRBJ2-7; D: .; V: TRBV14; size: .; CDR3: CASSQAGYEQYF; DNA: TGTGCCAGCAGCCAAGCGGGGTACGAGCAGTACTTC
J: TRBJ1-1; D: .; V: TRBV2; size: .; CDR3: CASSGRVDTEAFF; DNA: TGTGCCAGCAGTGGCAGGGTGGACACTGAAGCTTTCTTT
J: TRBJ1-1; D: TRBD1; V: TRBV19; size: once; CDR3: CASSKTGGYTEAFF; DNA: TGTGCCAGTAGTAAGACAGGGGGCTACACTGAAGCTTTCTTT
J: TRBJ1-4; D: .; V: TRBV7-8; size: few; CDR3: CASSLVRRRATNEKLFF; DNA: TGTGCCAGCAGCTTAGTCCGGCGGAGAGCAACTAATGAAAAACTGTTTTTT
J: TRBJ2-3; D: .; V: TRBV19; size: .; CDR3: CASTESWGAIATTDTQYF; DNA: TGTGCCAGTACCGAGAGCTGGGGCGCGATCGCTACCACAGATACGCAGTATTTT
J: TRBJ2-4; D: .; V: TRBV15; size: .; CDR3: CATSRGLQGDIQYF; DNA: TGTGCCACCAGCAGGGGACTTCAGGGGGACATTCAGTACTTC
J: TRBJ2-5; D: .; V: TRBV28; size: .; CDR3: CASIQGLGTQYF; DNA: TGTGCCAGCATCCAGGGGCTCGGGACCCAGTACTTC
J: TRBJ1-1; D: .; V: TRBV18; size: .; CDR3: CASSPQGTRPNTEAFF; DNA: TGTGCCAGCTCACCGCAGGGGACCCGGCCGAACACTGAAGCTTTCTTT
J: TRBJ2-5; D: .; V: TRBV29-1; size: .; CDR3: CSVARVQETQYF; DNA: TGCAGCGTTGCGAGGGTCCAAGAGACCCAGTACTTC
J: TRBJ2-3; D: TRBD2; V: TRBV15; size: once; CDR3: CATSRETSGGIDTQYF; DNA: TGTGCCACCAGCAGAGAAACTAGCGGGGGTATAGATACGCAGTATTTT
J: TRBJ2-3; D: .; V: TRBV6-1; size: .; CDR3: CASSVRVQDTQYF; DNA: TGTGCCAGCAGTGTGAGAGTGCAAGATACGCAGTATTTT
J: TRBJ1-4; D: .; V: TRBV4-1; size: .; CDR3: CASSVPGEKLFF; DNA: TGCGCCAGCAGCGTACCAGGTGAAAAACTGTTTTTT
J: TRBJ2-1; D: .; V: TRBV28; size: .; CDR3: CASSWGTDGNEQFF; DNA: TGTGCCAGCAGTTGGGGGACGGACGGGAATGAGCAGTTCTTC
J: TRBJ2-7; D: TRBD1; V: TRBV28; size: .; CDR3: CASSGAGTGSYEQYF; DNA: TGTGCCAGCAGTGGGGCCGGGACAGGTTCCTACGAGCAGTACTTC
J: TRBJ1-4; D: TRBD1; V: TRBV4-1; size: .; CDR3: CASSQGQGGGEKLFF; DNA: TGCGCCAGCAGCCAGGGACAGGGAGGGGGTGAAAAACTGTTTTTT
J: TRBJ1-4; D: TRBD1; V: TRBV29-1; size: .; CDR3: CSVRTGEKLFF; DNA: TGCAGCGTTCGGACAGGTGAAAAACTGTTTTTT
J: TRBJ1-1; D: TRBD1; V: TRBV2; size: .; CDR3: CASSWTGERTEAFF; DNA: TGTGCCAGCTCCTGGACAGGGGAAAGAACTGAAGCTTTCTTT
J: TRBJ1-1; D: .; V: TRBV5-1; size: few; CDR3: CASSLEQKAFF; DNA: TGCGCCAGCAGCTTGGAACAGAAAGCTTTCTTT
J: TRBJ2-7; D: .; V: TRBV6-6; size: .; CDR3: CASGQTPYEQYF; DNA: TGTGCCAGCGGGCAGACACCCTACGAGCAGTACTTC
J: TRBJ1-4; D: .; V: TRBV28; size: .; CDR3: CASSQTPGAREKLFF; DNA: TGTGCCAGCAGTCAGACCCCAGGGGCGCGAGAAAAACTGTTTTTT
J: TRBJ2-2; D: .; V: TRBV4-2; size: .; CDR3: CASKSGIPNTGELFF; DNA: TGTGCCAGCAAGTCAGGGATCCCGAACACCGGGGAGCTGTTTTTT
J: TRBJ1-5; D: .; V: TRBV10-3; size: .; CDR3: CAITDSYNQPQHF; DNA: TGTGCCATCACTGACAGCTACAATCAGCCCCAGCATTTT
J: TRBJ1-2; D: TRBD1; V: TRBV30; size: .; CDR3: CAWSVLFGDRASYTF; DNA: TGTGCCTGGAGTGTACTGTTCGGGGACAGGGCCAGCTACACCTTC
J: TRBJ2-3; D: TRBD1; V: TRBV5-1; size: .; CDR3: CASSPGTGGVDTQYF; DNA: TGCGCCAGCAGTCCCGGGACAGGGGGTGTGGATACGCAGTATTTT
J: TRBJ1-1; D: .; V: TRBV27; size: .; CDR3: CASSGPGRVGAFF; DNA: TGTGCCAGCAGTGGTCCCGGCAGGGTGGGGGCTTTCTTT
J: TRBJ1-4; D: .; V: TRBV30; size: .; CDR3: CAWSKSSATNEKLFF; DNA: TGTGCCTGGAGTAAGTCGTCAGCAACTAATGAAAAACTGTTTTTT
J: TRBJ2-3; D: TRBD1; V: TRBV19; size: .; CDR3: CASSRTGSTDTQYF; DNA: TGTGCCAGTAGTAGGACAGGTAGCACAGATACGCAGTATTTT
J: TRBJ1-1; D: .; V: TRBV2; size: .; CDR3: CASSEVSWVQARQYTEAFF; DNA: TGTGCCAGCAGTGAAGTCAGTTGGGTTCAAGCCAGGCAGTACACTGAAGCTTTCTTT
J: TRBJ2-3; D: TRBD2; V: TRBV14; size: few; CDR3: CASSQDWLAGSADTQYF; DNA: TGTGCCAGCAGCCAAGATTGGCTAGCGGGAAGCGCAGATACGCAGTATTTT